These 18 T cell receptor beta chains share one sample of origin, sequenced in a study of T-cell reconstitution after alpha-beta-depleted transplantation in children. Unique molecular identifiers were incorporated when the TCRbeta library was constructed. Each CDR3 protein is one row after TCRdb ran MiXCR on the PCR reads. The table includes 900,000 or so distinct CDR3 sequences, approximately 15% detected once. Sequenced here: PBMCs, mostly from graft donor cells, sampled 360 days after TCRalphabeta/CD19-depleted stem cell transplant. These receptors originate from a male patient aged 10-17 years who had a stem cell transplant for acute lymphoblastic leukemia, so the T cells may come from the graft donor.

The rearrangement uses TRBV6-1 and TRBJ2-3, with unresolved D. The CDR3 runs 16 residues. Per the germline V gene, CDR1 is MNHNS and CDR2 is SASEGT. Between the trimmed V and J ends, which lost 8 bases and 3 bases, there was a span of 21 bases. The CDR3 DNA sequence: TGTGCCAGCTGCCCAGCCGTGGGGTGGCGGACAGATACGCAGTATTTT. It is translated as CASCPAVGWRTDTQYF.

There are a few counts of this clonotype. The chain is built from TRBV6-1 and TRBJ2-6; D is uncertain. From germline, CDR1 is MNHNS and CDR2 SASEGT. Trimming left V 8 bases short and J 3 bases short, with 26 bases between. CDR3 size: 19 residues. The CDR3 DNA follows: TGTGCCAGCCCCAACCGTGAGATAAGCCGCTCCAGTGGGGCCAACGTCCTGACTTTC. Translation: CASPNREISRSSGANVLTF.

This clonotype was seen many times. The chain joins TRBV5-1 to TRBJ2-7; 9 bases agree with TRBD2. With V trimmed by 2 bases and J by 5 bases, 5 bases remained unmatched. This CDR3 comprises 14 residues. Looked up from germline, CDR1 is SGHRS and CDR2 is YFSETQ. The CDR3, as DNA: TGCGCCAGCAGCTTCGCGGGAGGGTTTAACGAGCAGTACTTC. Translated: CASSFAGGFNEQYF.

This clonotype has a handful of counts. The chain couples TRBV29-1 to TRBJ2-5, with 8 bases matching TRBD1. Germline assignment: CDR1 SQVTM and CDR2 ANQGSEA. V shed 3 bases, J shed 0 bases, and the junction held 0 bases outside the gene matches. The CDR3 runs 13 residues. The CDR3 reads CSVEGQDQETQYF. The CDR3 nucleotides read TGCAGCGTTGAGGGACAGGACCAAGAGACCCAGTACTTC.

The chain recombines TRBV10-3 with TRBJ2-7; a possible D gene is TRBD2 (6 bases). The CDR3 is 13 amino acids. Trimming stripped 4 bases from V and 2 bases from J, with 9 bases between. Germline V CDR1 and CDR2: ENHRY, SYGVKD. CDR3 in amino acids: CAISAGGTYEQYF. The CDR3 region has the DNA TGTGCCATCAGTGCGGGCGGGACCTACGAGCAGTACTTC.

This clonotype was seen a few times. V is TRBV11-2 and J is TRBJ2-1; no firm D call. Germline V gene lookup returns CDR1 SGHAT and CDR2 FQNNGV. The CDR3 is 19 residues long. Deletions cut 0 bases from V and 0 bases from J, with 18 bases between. The chain's CDR3 is CASSLDFRGLKSSYNEQFF. The CDR3 bases are TGTGCCAGCAGCTTAGATTTCCGTGGTCTGAAGAGCTCCTACAATGAGCAGTTCTTC.

This clonotype was seen ten or more times. V gene TRBV5-1 combines with J gene TRBJ2-1; 8 positions agree with TRBD2. The CDR3 covers 23 residues. CDR1 SGHRS and CDR2 YFSETQ come from the germline V gene. J gave up 0 bases and V 0 bases, and 23 bases lay outside the gene matches. CDR3 in amino acids: CASSLVFSLAGYSPKLSYNEQFF. The CDR3 coding sequence is TGCGCCAGCAGCTTGGTTTTTAGTCTAGCGGGTTACTCCCCTAAGCTCTCCTACAATGAGCAGTTCTTC. Full variable domain (rest looked up from reference TRBV5-1 and TRBJ2-1): KAGVTQTPRYLIKTRGQQVTLSCSPISGHRSVSWYQQTPGQGLQFLFEYFSETQRNKGNFPGRFSGRQFSNSRSEMNVSTLELGDSALYLCASSLVFSLAGYSPKLSYNEQFFGPGTRLTVL.

This clonotype was seen a few times. V is TRBV6-1 and J is TRBJ1-1, with 7 bases identical to TRBD1. Germline lookup yields CDR1 MNHNS and CDR2 SASEGT. The length of the CDR3 is 17 residues. J lost 6 bases, V lost 6 bases, and 19 bases had no gene match. The CDR3 spells CASSDRGRGWEGPEAFF. Here the CDR3 DNA reads TGTGCCAGCAGCGACCGGGGCAGGGGGTGGGAGGGTCCTGAAGCTTTCTTT.

This clonotype was seen ten or more times. The J gene is TRBJ2-3, the V gene TRBV11-2; D remains ambiguous. The germline V and J ends were trimmed by 2 bases and 4 bases, with 13 bases remaining between them. Germline CDR1 reads SGHAT; CDR2 reads FQNNGV. The CDR3 extends over 15 amino acids. CDR3 in amino acids: CASSLTGARADTQYF. In DNA form, the CDR3 reads TGTGCCAGCAGCTTAACCGGAGCAAGGGCAGATACGCAGTATTTT.

The table lists this clonotype with many counts. This chain joins TRBV12-3 or TRBV12-4 and TRBJ2-7; maybe TRBD1 (6 bases). CDR3 length equals 15 residues. Between the trimmed V and J ends, which lost 5 bases and 3 bases, there was a span of 17 bases. The CDR3 here is CASSILQGRSYEQYF. DNA for the CDR3: TGTGCCAGCAGTATATTACAGGGTCGAAGCTACGAGCAGTACTTC.

This clonotype appeared a few times. CDR3: CSVVAGVGHGELFF. The DNA for the CDR3 is TGCAGCGTTGTAGCGGGAGTAGGTCACGGGGAGCTGTTTTTT. This sequence joins TRBV29-1 and TRBJ2-2; 9 bases line up with TRBD2. The V gene end was trimmed by 4 bases and the J gene end by 7 bases; junction bases not matched to a gene: 7. Germline CDR1 is SQVTM and CDR2 is ANQGSEA. The CDR3 extends over 14 amino acids.

In its sample, this clonotype was seen many times. V usage is TRBV25-1 and J usage is TRBJ2-3; D is possibly TRBD1 (5 bases). Per germline, CDR1 MGHDK and CDR2 SYGVNS. The CDR3 sequence is 14 residues long. V dropped 6 bases and J dropped 0 bases, with 10 bases sitting between them. CDR3 in DNA: TGTGCCAGCAGCAAGACAGCAAGCACAGATACGCAGTATTTT. This translates into CASSKTASTDTQYF. Looking up the rest from reference TRBV25-1 and TRBJ2-3 gives the full variable domain: EADIYQTPRYLVIGTGKKITLECSQTMGHDKMYWYQQDPGMELHLIHYSYGVNSTEKGDLSSESTVSRIRTEHFPLTLESARPSHTSQYLCASSKTASTDTQYFGPGTRLTVL.

The rearrangement links TRBV2 to TRBJ2-2, with a weak D call TRBD2 (5 bases). This CDR3 has 19 residues. The germline gives CDR1 SNHLY, CDR2 FYNNEI. V gave up 6 bases and J gave up 5 bases, with 28 bases separating them. CDR3 in amino acids: CASSRSGNLAMDITGELFF. The CDR3 DNA reads as TGTGCCAGCAGCAGGTCGGGGAACCTCGCTATGGATATAACCGGGGAGCTGTTTTTT.

The V call is TRBV25-1, the J call TRBJ2-5; TRBD1 matches 7 bases. Germline values: CDR1 MGHDK, CDR2 SYGVNS. The ends lost 0 bases at V and 3 bases at J; junction bases unmatched: 10. The CDR3 has 17 amino acids. The CDR3 region is CASSEYVGQLIKETQYF. The CDR3 DNA follows: TGTGCCAGCAGTGAATATGTGGGACAGCTGATTAAAGAGACCCAGTACTTC.

This clonotype was counted a few times. The rearrangement links TRBV12-3 or TRBV12-4 to TRBJ2-2; D not resolved. CDR3 size: 15 residues. The V end was cut by 5 bases, the J end by 0 bases, with 10 bases between. In DNA form, the CDR3 reads TGTGCCAGCAGTCTTAGTATTCCGAACACCGGGGAGCTGTTTTTT. Residues: CASSLSIPNTGELFF.

This clonotype was seen a handful of times. The chain has TRBV5-5 and TRBJ2-3, with 7 bases fitting TRBD1. CDR1 is SGHKS, CDR2 YYEKEE, per germline (reference sequence). The CDR3 covers 15 residues. Trimming at V came to 4 bases and at J to 0 bases, leaving 5 bases not matched to a gene. CDR3 in amino acids: CASSRQGPSTDTQYF. As DNA, the CDR3 is TGTGCCAGCAGCCGACAGGGTCCGAGCACAGATACGCAGTATTTT.

Ten or more counts support this clonotype. This chain joins TRBV12-3 or TRBV12-4 and TRBJ2-3; D unresolved. The CDR3 has 13 amino acids. V shed 4 bases and J shed 0 bases, with 5 bases lying between them. CDR3 in DNA: TGTGCCAGCAGTTCCTTTAGCACAGATACGCAGTATTTT. It is translated as CASSSFSTDTQYF.

This clonotype turned up a few times. The V and J genes are TRBV2 and TRBJ2-7, with 7 bases aligning to TRBD2. CDR1 is SNHLY and CDR2 is FYNNEI in the germline V gene. This CDR3 spans 13 amino acids. The V and J ends lost 7 bases and 3 bases, in that order; junction bases with no gene match: 6. In DNA, the CDR3 is TGTGCCAGCACTCAGAAGCGGGGCTACGAGCAGTACTTC. This translates into CASTQKRGYEQYF.